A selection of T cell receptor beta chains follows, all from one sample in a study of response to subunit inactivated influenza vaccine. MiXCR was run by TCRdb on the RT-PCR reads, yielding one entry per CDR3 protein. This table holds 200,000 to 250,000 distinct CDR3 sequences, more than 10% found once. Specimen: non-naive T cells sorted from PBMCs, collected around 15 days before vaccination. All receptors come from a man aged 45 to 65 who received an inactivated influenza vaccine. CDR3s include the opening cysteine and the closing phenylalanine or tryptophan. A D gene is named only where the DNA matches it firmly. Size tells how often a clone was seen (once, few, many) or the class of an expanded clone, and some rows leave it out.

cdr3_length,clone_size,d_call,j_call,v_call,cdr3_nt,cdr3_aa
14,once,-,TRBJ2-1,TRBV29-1,TGCAGCGTGGGGAAGGCACGCTCCTACAATGAGCAGTTCTTC,CSVGKARSYNEQFF
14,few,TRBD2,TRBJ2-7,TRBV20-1,TGCAGTGCAGCCGGGACTAGCCAATACTACGAGCAGTACTTC,CSAAGTSQYYEQYF
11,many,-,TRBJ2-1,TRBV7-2,TGTGCCAGCAGCTTGAAGGCAGGGCAGTTCTTC,CASSLKAGQFF
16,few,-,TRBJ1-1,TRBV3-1,TGTGCCAGCAGCCAAGATATACGGGTGGAAGGCACTGAAGCTTTCTTT,CASSQDIRVEGTEAFF
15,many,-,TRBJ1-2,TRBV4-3,TGCGCCAGCAGCCAAACAAACCAGGGGATCTATGGCTACACCTTC,CASSQTNQGIYGYTF
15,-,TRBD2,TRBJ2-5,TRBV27,TGTGCCAGCAGTTTCTCCGGACTAGCGGGAGTCCCCCAGTACTTC,CASSFSGLAGVPQYF
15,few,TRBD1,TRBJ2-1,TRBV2,TGTGCCAGCAGTGGGCCGGACAGGGCCTACAATGAGCAGTTCTTC,CASSGPDRAYNEQFF
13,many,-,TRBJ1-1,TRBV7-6,TGTGCCAGCAGCTTAGAGCAGGGGACTGAAGCTTTCTTT,CASSLEQGTEAFF
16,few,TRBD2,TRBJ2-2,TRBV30,TGTGCCTGGGGTCACGGGACTAGCGGGAGGGCCGGGGAGCTGTTTTTT,CAWGHGTSGRAGELFF
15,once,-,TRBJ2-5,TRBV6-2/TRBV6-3,TGTGCCAGCAGTTACTCGTCACTGAGAAAAGAGACCCAGTACTTC,CASSYSSLRKETQYF
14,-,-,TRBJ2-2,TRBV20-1,TGCAGTGCTACACTAGGGGTTGATACCGGGGAGCTGTTTTTT,CSATLGVDTGELFF
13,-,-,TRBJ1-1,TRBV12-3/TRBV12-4,TGTGCCAGCAGTTTTGGGGTGAGCACTGAAGCTTTCTTT,CASSFGVSTEAFF
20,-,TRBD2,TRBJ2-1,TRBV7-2,TGTGCCAGCAGCTTAGCCCCAGGACTAGCGGGCTCGATTTGGGCGAATGAGCAGTTCTTC,CASSLAPGLAGSIWANEQFF
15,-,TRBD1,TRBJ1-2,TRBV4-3,TGCGCCAGCAGCCAAGAGGGACAGATGAACTATGGCTACACCTTC,CASSQEGQMNYGYTF
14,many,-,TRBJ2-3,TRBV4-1,TGCGCCAGCAGCCCGGGGCAGCCAACAGATACGCAGTATTTT,CASSPGQPTDTQYF
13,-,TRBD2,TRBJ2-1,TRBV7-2,TGTGCCAGCAGCTGGACTAGCTATAATGAGCAGTTCTTC,CASSWTSYNEQFF
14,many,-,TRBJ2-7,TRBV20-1,TGCAGTGCAACCCCCCCGGGACATTCCGAAGAGCAGTACTTC,CSATPPGHSEEQYF
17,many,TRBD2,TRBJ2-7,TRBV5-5,TGTGCCAGCAGCTTGTCTTTGACAAAACTAGCGTGGGACGAGCAGTACTTC,CASSLSLTKLAWDEQYF
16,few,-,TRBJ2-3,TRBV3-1,TGTGCCAGCAGTCCGGGGGACCTCGGGGGTGCAGATACGCAGTATTTT,CASSPGDLGGADTQYF
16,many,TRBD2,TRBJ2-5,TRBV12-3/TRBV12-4,TGTGCCAGCAGCCAACGGACTAGCGGGTACCAAGAGACCCAGTACTTC,CASSQRTSGYQETQYF
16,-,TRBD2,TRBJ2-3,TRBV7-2,TGTGCCAGCAGCTTAAGGTTTAGCGGGGGCACAGATACGCAGTATTTT,CASSLRFSGGTDTQYF
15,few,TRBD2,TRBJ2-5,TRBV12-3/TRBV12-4,TGTGCCAGCAGTTTGACTAGCGGGAGCCAAGAGACCCAGTACTTC,CASSLTSGSQETQYF
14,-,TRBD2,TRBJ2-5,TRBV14,TGTGCCAGCAGCCGGGACTATGTACAAGAGACCCAGTACTTC,CASSRDYVQETQYF
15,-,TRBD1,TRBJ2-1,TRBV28,TGTGCCAGCAGTTTTAGGACAGGGGGATCCAATGAGCAGTTCTTC,CASSFRTGGSNEQFF
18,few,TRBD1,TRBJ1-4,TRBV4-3,TGCGCCAGCAGCCAAGAGGTGGACGGGACAGGGGGTTTTGAAAAACTGTTTTTT,CASSQEVDGTGGFEKLFF
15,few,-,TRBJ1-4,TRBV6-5,TGTGCCAGCAGTTACTCGGGGGGGGCAGGGGAAAAACTGTTTTTT,CASSYSGGAGEKLFF
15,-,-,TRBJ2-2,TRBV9,TGTGCCAGCAGCTCGGGGGGCCTGAACACCGGGGAGCTGTTTTTT,CASSSGGLNTGELFF
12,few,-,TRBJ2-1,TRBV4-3,TGCGCCAGCAGCCACCTAAGAAATGAGCAGTTCTTC,CASSHLRNEQFF
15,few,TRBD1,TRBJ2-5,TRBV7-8,TGTGCCAGCAGCTCCCGACAGGGGCTCCAAGAGACCCAGTACTTC,CASSSRQGLQETQYF
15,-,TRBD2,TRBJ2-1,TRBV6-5,TGTGCCAGCAGTTACCTAGCGGGAGGCGGGAGTGCGCAGTTCTTC,CASSYLAGGGSAQFF
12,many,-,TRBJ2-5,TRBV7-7,TGTGCCAGCAGCTTGGGATCGGGGGCCCAGTACTTC,CASSLGSGAQYF
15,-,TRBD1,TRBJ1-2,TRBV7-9,TGTGCCAGCAGTGGAACAGGGGCTCGTAACTATGGCTACACCTTC,CASSGTGARNYGYTF
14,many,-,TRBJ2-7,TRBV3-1,TGTGCCAGCAGCCGGGGCCCCGACTCCTACGAGCAGTACTTC,CASSRGPDSYEQYF
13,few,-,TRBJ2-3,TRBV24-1,TGTGCCACCGATGGGACGAGCACAGATACGCAGTATTTT,CATDGTSTDTQYF
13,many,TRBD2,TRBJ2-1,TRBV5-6,TGTGCCAGCAGCCGGGGGGACTCACCAAAGCCGTTCTTC,CASSRGDSPKPFF
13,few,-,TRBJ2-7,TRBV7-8,TGTGCCAGCAGCTTGGACACCCTGTACGAGCAGTACTTC,CASSLDTLYEQYF
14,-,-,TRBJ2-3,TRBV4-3,TGCGCCAGCAGCCAAGATTCAAGCACAGATACGCAGTATTTT,CASSQDSSTDTQYF
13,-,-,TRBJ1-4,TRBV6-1,TGTGCCAGCAGTCGCACAGCAAGGGAAAAACTGTTTTTT,CASSRTAREKLFF
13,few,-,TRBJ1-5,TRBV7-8,TGTGCCAGCAGCTTAGTGGCAGACCAGCCCCAGCATTTT,CASSLVADQPQHF
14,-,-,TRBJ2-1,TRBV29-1,TGCAGCGGGGCTCGGACAGCTTTCTACAATGAGCAGTTCTTC,CSGARTAFYNEQFF
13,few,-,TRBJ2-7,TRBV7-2,TGTGCCAGCAGCTCGACAGGGCGGGGCGAGCAGTACTTC,CASSSTGRGEQYF
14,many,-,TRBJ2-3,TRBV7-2,TGTGCCAGCAGCTTAGGGCCGCGCACAGATACGCAGTATTTT,CASSLGPRTDTQYF
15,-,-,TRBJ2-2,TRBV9,TGTGCCAGCAGCGCCGCCTTTGACGGGGGCGGGGAGCTGTTTTTT,CASSAAFDGGGELFF
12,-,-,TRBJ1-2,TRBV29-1,TGCAGCGGCATGAAGGATAGCTATGGCTACACCTTC,CSGMKDSYGYTF
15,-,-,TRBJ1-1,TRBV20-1,TGCAGTGCTAGAAATCGTGGGGCCGGCATCACTGAAGCTTTCTTT,CSARNRGAGITEAFF
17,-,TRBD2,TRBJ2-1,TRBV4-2,TGTGCCAGCAGCCGGACGATTAGCGGGAGCTCCTACAATGAGCAGTTCTTC,CASSRTISGSSYNEQFF
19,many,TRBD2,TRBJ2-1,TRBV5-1,TGCGCCAGCACCAAAGGACTAGCACCTTTAAGGAGCTCCTACAATGAGCAGTTCTTC,CASTKGLAPLRSSYNEQFF
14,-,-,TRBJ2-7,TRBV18,TGTGCCAGCTCACCACCGGCGAGGATGGGCGAGCAGTACTTC,CASSPPARMGEQYF
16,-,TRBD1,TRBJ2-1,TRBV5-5,TGTGCCAGCAGCTTGGTGGGGCAGGGGGCTGGTAATGAGCAGTTCTTC,CASSLVGQGAGNEQFF
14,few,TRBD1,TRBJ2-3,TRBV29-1,TGCAGCGTAGACGGACAGGGAAGACCAGATACGCAGTATTTT,CSVDGQGRPDTQYF
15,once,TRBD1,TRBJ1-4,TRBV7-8,TGTGCCAGCAGCTTAGGGCTCAGGGGGAATGAAAAACTGTTTTTT,CASSLGLRGNEKLFF
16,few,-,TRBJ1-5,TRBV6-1,TGTGCCAGCAGAACGGGGGGGGGGAGAGGTGGGCAGCCCCAGCATTTT,CASRTGGGRGGQPQHF